The 13 T cell receptor beta chains given below trace back to one sample, sequenced in a study of cytomegalovirus exposure and HLA in healthy donors. The primer mix had 60 Vbeta and 13 Jbeta primers. Sequenced by immunoSEQ multiplex PCR; TCRdb stores in-frame clones only, minus some. The repertoire holds about 130,000 clones, about two thirds seen once, with about 3% in the top ten. The sequenced sample was PBMCs. The receptors shown here come from a woman between 55 and 75 years old in good health and CMV-seropositive.

This clone was observed a few times. This chain links TRBV7-9 with TRBJ2-7, with 10 bases lining up with TRBD1. V dropped 10 bases and J dropped 6; count of bases not matched to a gene: 6. The CDR3 consists of 12 residues. CDR1 and CDR2 from the germline V gene are SEHNR and FQNEAQ (reference sequence). The CDR3 here is CAIVTGGGEQYF. In DNA form, the CDR3 reads TGTGCCATCGTGACAGGGGGCGGCGAGCAGTACTTC.

This chain uses TRBV5-6 with TRBJ2-5, with D perhaps matching TRBD1 (5 bases). CDR3 length equals 14 residues. V gave up 1 base and J gave up 2 bases, with 9 bases separating them. The germline gives CDR1 SGHDT, CDR2 YYEEEE. CDR3 sequence reads: CASSLLQGQETQYF. CDR3 nucleotides: TGTGCCAGCAGCTTGTTGCAGGGTCAAGAGACCCAGTACTTC.

V is TRBV2 and J is TRBJ1-5; TRBD1 is a possible D gene (5 bases). With 6 bases removed from V and 3 bases from J, the gap between germline ends came to 12 bases. The CDR3 spans 14 residues. Germline V gives CDR1 SNHLY, CDR2 FYNNEI. CDR3 protein: CASRLRGSNQPQHF. For the CDR3, the DNA is TGTGCCAGCAGACTCCGGGGGTCCAATCAGCCCCAGCATTTT.

The chain is built from TRBV18 and TRBJ2-1; TRBD2 aligns across 13 bases. Germline-derived CDR1 and CDR2 are KGHSH and LQKENI. CDR3 length: 17 amino acids. J lost 1 base, V lost 5 bases, and 5 bases had no gene match. The CDR3 nucleotides are TGTGCCAGCTCAGCGTCGGGACTAGCGGGGTCCTACAATGAGCAGTTCTTC. Amino acids: CASSASGLAGSYNEQFF.

The rearrangement uses TRBV27 and TRBJ2-3; 10 nucleotides line up with TRBD1. The V and J ends lost 4 bases and 0 bases, in that order; junction bases with no gene match: 4. This CDR3 comprises 16 residues. CDR1 is MNHEY and CDR2 is SMNVEV in the germline V gene (reference sequence). The CDR3 DNA reads as TGTGCCAGCAGTTCCCCGGGACAGGGGAGCACAGATACGCAGTATTTT. Residues: CASSSPGQGSTDTQYF.

In its sample, this clone was seen a few times. This chain joins TRBV2 and TRBJ2-3; 8 nucleotides align to TRBD2. The J segment lost 2 bases and the V segment lost 4 bases, leaving 11 bases of the junction unmatched. The germline V gene has CDR1 SNHLY and CDR2 FYNNEI. The CDR3 consists of 17 residues. CDR3 sequence: CASSGRTSGPHTDTQYF. The CDR3 region has the DNA TGTGCCAGCAGTGGCCGAACTAGCGGACCGCACACAGATACGCAGTATTTT.

The J gene is TRBJ2-7, the V gene TRBV6-6; TRBD2 is a possible D gene (5 bases). From germline, CDR1 is MNHNY and CDR2 SVGAGI (reference sequence). The V gene lost 5 bases and the J gene lost 3 bases, with 14 bases spanning the gap. The CDR3 is made up of 14 amino acids. The DNA of the CDR3 is TGTGCCAGCAGTACCCCTACCGGGAACTACGAGCAGTACTTC. Translating it yields CASSTPTGNYEQYF.

This chain links TRBV18 with TRBJ1-2, with a weak D call TRBD1 (5 bases). The CDR3 contains 17 residues. CDR1 and CDR2 (germline): KGHSH, LQKENI. V lost 1 base, J lost 8 bases, and 23 bases lay in between. For the CDR3, the DNA is TGTGCCAGCTCACCACGGGGTCCAGGTCAGCGGGACGGCGGCTACACCTTC. Amino acids: CASSPRGPGQRDGGYTF.

The table lists this clone with a count of one. The chain combines TRBV5-8 with TRBJ2-1; 14 bases match TRBD2. Losses at the gene ends were 0 bases for V and 8 bases for J; bases not matched to a gene: 4. CDR1 and CDR2 from the germline V gene are SGHTS and YDEGEE. The CDR3 totals 16 residues. For the CDR3, the DNA is TGTGCCAGCAGCTTGGGACTAGCGGGGGGGCCGGATGAGCAGTTCTTC. As protein: CASSLGLAGGPDEQFF.

The chain links TRBV5-8 to TRBJ1-1; weak D call: TRBD1 (5 bases). The V gene lost 3 bases and the J gene lost 0 bases, with 6 bases spanning the gap. Germline values: CDR1 SGHTS, CDR2 YDEGEE. The CDR3 has 13 residues. The CDR3, as DNA: TGTGCCAGCAGCTGGGGGGTGAACACTGAAGCTTTCTTT. Amino acid sequence: CASSWGVNTEAFF.

The chain recombines TRBV4-1 with TRBJ2-1; D is perhaps TRBD1 (5 bases). Trimming shortened V by 0 bases and J by 10 bases, and 16 bases separated the two germline ends. CDR1 MGHRA and CDR2 YSYEKL come from the germline V gene. The CDR3 covers 15 residues. The CDR3 spells CASSQERIGDSEQFF. The DNA of the CDR3 is TGCGCCAGCAGCCAAGAGAGGATAGGGGATTCCGAGCAGTTCTTC.

V gene TRBV21-1 combines with J gene TRBJ2-7; TRBD1 is the table's D call, not checked against the DNA. TRBV21-1 is a pseudogene segment. There are 19 residues in the CDR3. For the CDR3, the DNA is TGTGCCAGCATCATGGGGATGACAGGACGGGGCCCAAGTGGCGACGAGCAGTACTTC. This encodes CASIMGMTGRGPSGDEQYF.

The V gene is TRBV5-1, the J gene TRBJ2-1; 10 bases match TRBD2. The CDR3 is 17 amino acids. Trimming cost V 3 bases and J 7 bases; bases outside gene matches: 13. Germline V gene sequence: CDR1 SGHRS, CDR2 YFSETQ. DNA for the CDR3: TGCGCCAGCAGCTCATCTAGTCTAGCGGGGGCTAGAAATGAGCAGTTCTTC. Residues: CASSSSSLAGARNEQFF.